Described below is a single T cell receptor (beta chain) sequence and its context. Its specificity is unknown. Clones were sequenced by immunoSEQ multiplex PCR, and TCRdb holds only the in-frame ones, with some missing. In the table there are 56,000 or so clones, over 75% of which are singletons. In germline, CDR1 is MDHEN, CDR2 SYDVKM. V was shortened by 3 bases and J by 1 base, with 9 bases between the two germline ends. The CDR3 spans 15 residues. The sample is drawn from a study of OX40 agonist ivuxolimab in advanced cancers. Regarding the study as a whole: Clonal expansion was seen in CD4+ and CD8+ blood T cells by week 6 at 0.1 to 3.0 mg/kg. Relative to CD4+ cells, CD8+ T cells on average had more expanded clones.

The clonotype comes from an adult with an advanced solid tumor such as melanoma, head and neck, liver or kidney cancer. The source was CD4+ or CD8+ T cells sorted from blood, collected in a trial of the OX40 agonist ivuxolimab. The chain carries TRBV28 and TRBJ2-2; no reliable D call. The CDR3 loop reads CASSFWTGNTGELFF. In DNA form, the CDR3 reads TGTGCCAGCAGTTTCTGGACGGGGAACACCGGGGAGCTGTTTTTT.